This TCR beta chain is drawn from a study of T cell responses to AZD1222 COVID-19 vaccine. As for this clone: What it binds is unknown.

The CDR3 loop spans 14 amino acids. The germline gives CDR1 MNHEY, CDR2 SVGEGT. Trimming took 2 bases from V and 2 from J; bases not matched to a gene: 2. Only in-frame clones appear in the TCRdb table, and some are missing; sequencing was by immunoSEQ multiplex PCR. The sample shows 40,000 to 50,000 clones, approximately 88% of them seen only once. Overall study results and limits: Donors were mostly white British, more females; clonal diversity possibly underestimated. Two AZD1222 administrations were followed by greater Spike-specific TCR breadth and depth. Spike was spanned by vaccine-associated CD4 TCRs, which were dominant at 160-218 and 743-854.

Sequenced material: peripheral blood, taken 28 days after the second AZD1222 dose. The sequence was obtained from an adult who received the AZD1222 COVID-19 vaccine. This chain uses TRBV6-2 or TRBV6-3 with TRBJ2-5; 7 bases map to TRBD1. This CDR3 reads CASSYRQGQETQYF. CDR3 coding DNA: TGTGCCAGCAGTTACAGACAGGGACAAGAGACCCAGTACTTC.